The 21 T cell receptor beta chains reported below all come from one sample, sequenced in a study of T cell responses to AZD1222 COVID-19 vaccine (dated by TCRdb to 2020 to 2022). Library preparation employed the immunoSEQ multiplex PCR assay. TCRdb holds this immuneACCESS table with in-frame rearrangements only. Some clones are missing; in checked studies, unresolved V genes explain under half, and the rest has no known cause. Within this sample are 150,000 or so clones, with roughly 92% of them counted one time only. The ten largest account for about 0.6% of the sample. The intended sense of this specimen's time point label: baseline before first vaccination. The specimen comprised peripheral blood, sampled on day 0 of AZD1222 vaccination. These receptors were obtained from an adult in good health.

This clone was picked up one time. The V and J genes are TRBV5-1 and TRBJ1-1; D gene ambiguous. The germline CDR1 and CDR2 sequences are SGHRS and YFSETQ. Deletions cut 1 base from V and 0 bases from J, with 7 bases between. The length of the CDR3 is 14 residues. The DNA of the CDR3 is TGCGCCAGCAGCTTGTTGAGGTTGAACACTGAAGCTTTCTTT. Translating it yields CASSLLRLNTEAFF. The whole variable domain, filled in from reference TRBV5-1 and TRBJ1-1, reads KAGVTQTPRYLIKTRGQQVTLSCSPISGHRSVSWYQQTPGQGLQFLFEYFSETQRNKGNFPGRFSGRQFSNSRSEMNVSTLELGDSALYLCASSLLRLNTEAFFGQGTRLTVV.

The J gene is TRBJ2-1, the V gene TRBV10-1, with 7 bases aligning to TRBD2. The V segment lost 8 bases and the J segment 0 bases; nucleotides outside the gene matches: 16. Germline lookup yields CDR1 WNHNN and CDR2 SYGVQD (reference sequence). The CDR3 is 18 residues long. CDR3 sequence (DNA): TGCGCCAGCTCCCCTGGGAGCGGGATCACGAGCTCCTACAATGAGCAGTTCTTC. Its protein is CASSPGSGITSSYNEQFF.

V is TRBV18 and J is TRBJ2-1, with TRBD2 matching 10 bases. The CDR3 spans 16 residues. With 3 bases clipped from V and 5 bases from J, the junction kept 7 bases outside the gene matches. The germline CDR1 and CDR2 sequences are KGHSH and LQKENI. The chain's CDR3 is CASSPLLAGVNNEQFF. The CDR3 DNA follows: TGTGCCAGCTCACCCCTTCTAGCGGGGGTTAACAATGAGCAGTTCTTC.

The chain combines TRBV19 with TRBJ2-7; TRBD1 agrees at 8 bases. Germline assignment: CDR1 LNHDA and CDR2 SQIVND (reference sequence). The J segment lost 7 bases and the V segment lost 5 bases, leaving 13 bases of the junction unmatched. The CDR3 is made up of 15 amino acids. The CDR3 sequence: CASSAKTGEVEEQYF. The CDR3 DNA sequence: TGTGCCAGTAGTGCCAAGACAGGGGAGGTGGAGGAGCAGTACTTC.

V is TRBV5-1 and J is TRBJ1-2, with 9 positions matching TRBD1. This CDR3 is 14 amino acids long. Germline V lookup: CDR1 SGHRS, CDR2 YFSETQ. V shed 5 bases, J shed 5 bases, and the junction held 7 bases outside the gene matches. The CDR3 region is CASRGGTGKYGYTF. CDR3 DNA sequence: TGCGCCAGCAGGGGAGGGACAGGGAAGTATGGCTACACCTTC.

This chain joins TRBV7-9 and TRBJ2-1; TRBD2 matches at 12 bases. Germline lookup yields CDR1 SEHNR and CDR2 FQNEAQ (reference sequence). The CDR3 is 16 amino acids. V shed 2 bases, J shed 8 bases, and the junction held 7 bases outside the gene matches. The CDR3 spells CASSLLAGGPRYEQFF. The CDR3, as DNA: TGTGCCAGCAGCTTACTAGCGGGAGGGCCGAGGTATGAGCAGTTCTTC. The full variable domain, in which reference TRBV7-9 and TRBJ2-1 provide the parts outside the CDR3, is DTGVSQNPRHKITKRGQNVTFRCDPISEHNRLYWYRQTLGQGPEFLTYFQNEAQLEKSRLLSDRFSAERPKGSFSTLEIQRTEQGDSAMYLCASSLLAGGPRYEQFFGPGTRLTVL.

The genes are TRBV27 and TRBJ2-1; D is unresolved. Germline lookup yields CDR1 MNHEY and CDR2 SMNVEV (reference sequence). V gave up 7 bases and J gave up 4 bases, with 8 bases separating them. This CDR3 region has 12 residues. The DNA for the CDR3 is TGTGCCAGCACTTCTACTTACAATGAGCAGTTCTTC. As protein: CASTSTYNEQFF.

The chain is built from TRBV7-9 and TRBJ2-1, with D possibly being TRBD1 (5 bases). Germline assignment: CDR1 SEHNR and CDR2 FQNEAQ (reference sequence). The length of the CDR3 is 15 residues. Trimming removed 1 base from V and 4 bases from J, with 11 bases in between. CDR3 amino acids: CASSLGGTIYNEQFF. The CDR3 DNA reads as TGTGCCAGCAGCTTAGGGGGCACAATTTACAATGAGCAGTTCTTC. Together with reference TRBV7-9 and TRBJ2-1, the CDR3 gives the full variable domain: DTGVSQNPRHKITKRGQNVTFRCDPISEHNRLYWYRQTLGQGPEFLTYFQNEAQLEKSRLLSDRFSAERPKGSFSTLEIQRTEQGDSAMYLCASSLGGTIYNEQFFGPGTRLTVL.

The chain couples TRBV30 to TRBJ1-1, with a possible D match to TRBD1 (5 bases). This CDR3 is 13 amino acids long. Per germline, CDR1 GTSNPN and CDR2 SVGIG (reference sequence). V was cut by 2 bases and J by 1 base, with 8 bases left in between. Written as DNA, the CDR3 is TGTGCCTGGAGTCCAGACAGGAACACTGAAGCTTTCTTT. It yields the protein CAWSPDRNTEAFF. Filled out from reference TRBV30 and TRBJ1-1, the complete variable domain reads SQTIHQWPATLVQPVGSPLSLECTVEGTSNPNLYWYRQAAGRGLQLLFYSVGIGQISSEVPQNLSASRPQDRQFILSSKKLLLSDSGFYLCAWSPDRNTEAFFGQGTRLTVV.

The chain uses TRBV9 and TRBJ1-2, with TRBD1 as a possible D gene (6 bases). This CDR3 comprises 15 residues. V shed 0 bases and J shed 5 bases, with 14 bases lying between them. Per germline, CDR1 SGDLS and CDR2 YYNGEE. The CDR3 DNA is TGTGCCAGCAGCGTAGACCCCGTAGGGACATATGGCTACACCTTC. This sequence encodes CASSVDPVGTYGYTF.

A few counts support this clone. The chain combines TRBV19 with TRBJ1-3, with D perhaps TRBD1 (5 bases). This CDR3 comprises 16 residues. Germline V lookup: CDR1 LNHDA, CDR2 SQIVND (reference sequence). V was clipped by 5 bases and J by 0 bases, with 14 bases between them. In DNA, the CDR3 is TGTGCCAGTAGTCTTCGACAGCTTCTCTCTGGAAACACCATATATTTT. Translated: CASSLRQLLSGNTIYF.

The chain is built from TRBV5-1 and TRBJ2-3; 11 nucleotides line up with TRBD1. The trim removed 5 bases at V and 3 bases at J, leaving 5 bases unmatched. The CDR3 spans 15 residues. The V gene's germline CDR1 is SGHRS and CDR2 YFSETQ. CDR3 sequence (DNA): TGCGCCAGCAGATGGACAGGGGGCGAGACAGATACGCAGTATTTT. Residues: CASRWTGGETDTQYF.

The chain recombines TRBV7-9 with TRBJ1-5, with 8 bases that match TRBD1. The trim removed 5 bases at V and 9 bases at J, leaving 15 bases unmatched. CDR3 length: 16 amino acids. Looked up from germline, CDR1 is SEHNR and CDR2 is FQNEAQ (reference sequence). The CDR3 here is CASSEGQGGFGSPQHF. The DNA of the CDR3 is TGTGCCAGCAGCGAAGGACAGGGTGGGTTCGGGTCGCCCCAGCATTTT.

The chain employs TRBV6-5 and TRBJ1-2, with unresolved D. The germline CDR1 and CDR2 sequences are MNHEY and SVGAGI. Trimming pared 0 bases from V and 4 bases from J, leaving 12 bases between. This CDR3 comprises 15 residues. The chain's CDR3 is CASSYSMPGFYGYTF. In DNA, the CDR3 is TGTGCCAGCAGTTACTCGATGCCGGGGTTCTATGGCTACACCTTC.

The genes are TRBV5-4 and TRBJ1-1, with 12 bases aligning to TRBD1. Trimming cost V 0 bases and J 0 bases; bases outside gene matches: 3. The CDR3 runs to 17 residues. Looked up from germline, CDR1 is SGHNT and CDR2 is YYREEE (reference sequence). CDR3 sequence reads: CASSLGDRGPMNTEAFF. As DNA, the CDR3 is TGTGCCAGCAGCTTGGGGGACAGGGGGCCCATGAACACTGAAGCTTTCTTT. Based on the CDR3 plus reference TRBV5-4 and TRBJ1-1, the full variable domain is ETGVTQSPTHLIKTRGQQVTLRCSSQSGHNTVSWYQQALGQGPQFIFQYYREEENGRGNFPPRFSGLQFPNYSSELNVNALELDDSALYLCASSLGDRGPMNTEAFFGQGTRLTVV.

The genes are TRBV6-5 and TRBJ1-2; TRBD1 might be the D (6 bases). The CDR3 sequence is 14 residues long. Germline CDR1 is MNHEY and CDR2 is SVGAGI. Trimming took 5 bases from V and 5 from J, leaving 15 bases between them. The CDR3 sequence: CASSPRGAVYGYTF. As DNA, the CDR3 is TGTGCCAGCAGTCCCAGGGGTGCTGTTTATGGCTACACCTTC.

This chain uses TRBV28 with TRBJ1-2; D call uncertain. V lost 2 bases and J 8 bases, leaving 24 bases between the germline ends. CDR1 and CDR2 from the germline V gene are MDHEN and SYDVKM. CDR3 size: 17 residues. For the CDR3, the DNA is TGTGCCAGCAGTTTACACTCATCTTCAGGTTGGCCCGTGGGCTACACCTTC. It yields the protein CASSLHSSSGWPVGYTF.

V and J are TRBV6-1 and TRBJ2-3; 12 positions match TRBD2. The CDR3 loop spans 15 amino acids. Germline CDR1 MNHNS, CDR2 SASEGT. V gave up 2 bases and J gave up 4 bases; unmatched junction bases: 1. DNA for the CDR3: TGTGCCAGCAGTGAACTAGCGGGAGGGCCAGATACGCAGTATTTT. Encoded protein: CASSELAGGPDTQYF.

V and J are TRBV19 and TRBJ1-2; 7 bases agree with TRBD1. V gave up 2 bases and J gave up 7 bases; unmatched junction bases: 13. In germline, CDR1 is LNHDA, CDR2 SQIVND (reference sequence). This CDR3 has 16 amino acids. As DNA, the CDR3 is TGTGCCAGTAGTATACAGACAGGGTTCTTTGGACTTGGCTACACCTTC. Protein: CASSIQTGFFGLGYTF.

J is TRBJ1-4 and V is TRBV6-5, with D unresolved. The germline V gene has CDR1 MNHEY and CDR2 SVGAGI. This CDR3 spans 15 amino acids. V lost 0 bases and J 8 bases, leaving 13 bases between the germline ends. The CDR3 nucleotides read TGTGCCAGCAGTTACTCGCCCCGGGGATACGAAAAACTGTTTTTT. This codes for CASSYSPRGYEKLFF.

The rearrangement links TRBV6-4 to TRBJ2-2, with D possibly being TRBD2 (5 bases). This CDR3 is built from 14 residues. Germline V lookup: CDR1 MRHNA, CDR2 SNTAGT. Between the trimmed V and J ends, which lost 6 bases and 5 bases, there was a span of 13 bases. The chain's CDR3 is CASSLLLGTGELFF. The CDR3 DNA reads as TGTGCCAGCAGCCTCCTACTAGGGACCGGGGAGCTGTTTTTT.